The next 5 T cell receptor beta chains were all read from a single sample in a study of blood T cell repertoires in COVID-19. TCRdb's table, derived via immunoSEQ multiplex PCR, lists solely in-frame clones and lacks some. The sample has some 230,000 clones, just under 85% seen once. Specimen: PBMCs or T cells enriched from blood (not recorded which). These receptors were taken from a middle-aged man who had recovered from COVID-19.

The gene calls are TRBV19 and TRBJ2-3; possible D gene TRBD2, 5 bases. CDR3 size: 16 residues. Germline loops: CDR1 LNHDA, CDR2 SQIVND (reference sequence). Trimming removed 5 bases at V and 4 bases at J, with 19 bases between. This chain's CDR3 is CASSPREGQNADTQYF. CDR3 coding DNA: TGTGCCAGTAGTCCCCGTGAGGGCCAGAACGCAGATACGCAGTATTTT.

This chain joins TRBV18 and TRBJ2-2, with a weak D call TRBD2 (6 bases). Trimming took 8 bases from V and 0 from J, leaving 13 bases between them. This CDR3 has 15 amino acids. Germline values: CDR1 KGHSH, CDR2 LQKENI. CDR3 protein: CASIERRANTGELFF. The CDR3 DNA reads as TGTGCCAGCATAGAGCGGAGGGCGAACACCGGGGAGCTGTTTTTT.

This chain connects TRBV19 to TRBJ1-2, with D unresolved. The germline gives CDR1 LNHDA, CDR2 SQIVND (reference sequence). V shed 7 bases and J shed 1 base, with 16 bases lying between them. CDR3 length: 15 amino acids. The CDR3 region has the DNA TGTGCCAGTACCCCCACGCCGGTCCATAACTATGGCTACACCTTC. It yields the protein CASTPTPVHNYGYTF.

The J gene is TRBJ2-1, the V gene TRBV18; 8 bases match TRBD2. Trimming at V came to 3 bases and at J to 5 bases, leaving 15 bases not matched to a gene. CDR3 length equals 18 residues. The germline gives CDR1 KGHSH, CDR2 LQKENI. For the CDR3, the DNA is TGTGCCAGCTCACCCGAACGTAGCGGGACTAGTCAAAACAATGAGCAGTTCTTC. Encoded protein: CASSPERSGTSQNNEQFF.

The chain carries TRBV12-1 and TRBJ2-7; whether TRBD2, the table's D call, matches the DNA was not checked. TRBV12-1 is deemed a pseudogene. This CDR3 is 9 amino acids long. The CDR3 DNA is TGTGCCAGATACTACGAGCAGTACTTC. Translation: CARYYEQYF.